This T cell receptor (beta chain) was sequenced during a study of control samples from healthy donors and cancer patients. The method was immunoSEQ multiplex PCR; TCRdb's version includes in-frame clones alone and lacks a portion of them. The sample holds about 130,000 clones; about 95% are singletons and the top ten take 11% to 15%. Between the trimmed V and J ends, which lost 6 bases and 4 bases, there was a span of 9 bases. Germline V gene sequence: CDR1 MDHEN, CDR2 SYDVKM. The CDR3 runs 13 residues. This receptor was taken from a man between 60 and 70 years old with colorectal cancer. The V gene is TRBV28, the J gene TRBJ2-2; D is uncertain. Sequenced input: PBMCs. DNA of the CDR3: TGTGCCAGCAGCAAACCTATCACCGGGGAGCTGTTTTTT. It specifies CASSKPITGELFF.